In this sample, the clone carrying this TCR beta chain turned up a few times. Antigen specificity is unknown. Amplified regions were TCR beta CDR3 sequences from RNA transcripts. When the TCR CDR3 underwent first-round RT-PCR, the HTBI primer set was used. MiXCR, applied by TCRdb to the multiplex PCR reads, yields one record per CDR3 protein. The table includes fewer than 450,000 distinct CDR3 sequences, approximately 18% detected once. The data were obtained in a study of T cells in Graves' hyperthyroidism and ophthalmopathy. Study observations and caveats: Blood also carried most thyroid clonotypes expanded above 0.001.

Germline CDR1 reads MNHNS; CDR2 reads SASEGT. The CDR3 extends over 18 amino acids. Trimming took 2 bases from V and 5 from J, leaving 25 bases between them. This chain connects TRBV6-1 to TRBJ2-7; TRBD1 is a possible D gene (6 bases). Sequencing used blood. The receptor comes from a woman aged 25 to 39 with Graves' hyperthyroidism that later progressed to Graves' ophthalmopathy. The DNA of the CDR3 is TGTGCCAGCAGTGAATTATTTATGGAGGCAGGGGTATGGAACGAGCAGTACTTC. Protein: CASSELFMEAGVWNEQYF.